This record covers a single T cell receptor (beta chain). In the PCR, 60 Vbeta and 13 Jbeta primers were used. Profiling relied on immunoSEQ multiplex PCR, and the TCRdb table lists in-frame clones only, not all of them. The top ten clones hold around 15% of a sample with around 150,000 clones, about 75% of them seen once. This sample was taken from a study of cytomegalovirus exposure and HLA in healthy donors. Specimen: PBMCs. The TCR comes from a middle-aged man in good health and CMV-seropositive.

The CDR3 loop is CASSVDRLLAKNIQYF. The CDR3 nucleotides read TGTGCCAGCAGTGTTGACAGGTTACTAGCCAAAAACATTCAGTACTTC. The chain has TRBV2 and TRBJ2-4; D is possibly TRBD1 (6 bases). V was trimmed by 4 bases and J by 0 bases, leaving 13 bases between them. Germline loops: CDR1 SNHLY, CDR2 FYNNEI. CDR3 size: 16 residues.